The rows below give T cell receptor beta chains drawn from one sample of a study of blood T cell repertoires in COVID-19. Only in-frame clones appear in the TCRdb table, and some are missing; sequencing was by immunoSEQ multiplex PCR. The data hold around 140,000 clones, with roughly 88% observed a single time. Specimen: peripheral blood. These receptors all come from an older man with acute or convalescent COVID-19. Both conserved end residues are part of each CDR3. The D gene is left open where the match is weak. A clone size is listed for some rows: how often the clone was seen (once, few, many), or a class if it is expanded.

clone_size	j_call	v_call	d_call	cdr3_nt	cdr3_aa
.	TRBJ1-6	TRBV4-1	TRBD1	TGCGCCAGCAGCCAAGAGCGGACAGGAGGAAGATCACCCCTCCACTTT	CASSQERTGGRSPLHF
.	TRBJ2-6	TRBV5-6	.	TGTGCCAGCCTGCACGAGGCGGGGGCGGCGGGGGCCAACGTCCTGACTTTC	CASLHEAGAAGANVLTF
.	TRBJ1-1	TRBV19	TRBD1	TGTGCCAGTATTCAATTTACAGGGGGCACTGAAGCTTTCTTT	CASIQFTGGTEAFF
.	TRBJ1-1	TRBV9	TRBD1	TGTGCCAGCAGCTCTTTGACAGGGGTGACGGCTGAAGCTTTCTTT	CASSSLTGVTAEAFF
.	TRBJ2-1	TRBV2	.	TGTGCCAGCGACAACGGGATCTCTTGGCAGTTCTTC	CASDNGISWQFF
once	TRBJ2-7	TRBV21-1	.	TGTGCCAGCAGCAAAGGGGTCTTAGCGGGTAACTCCTACGAGCAGTACTTC	CASSKGVLAGNSYEQYF
.	TRBJ2-1	TRBV24-1	TRBD1	TGTGCCACCAGTGTACAGGGGTCCTACAATGAGCAGTTCTTC	CATSVQGSYNEQFF
.	TRBJ2-1	TRBV19	TRBD1	TGTGCCAGTAGTAGCCACAGGGGTTATGAGCAGTTCTTC	CASSSHRGYEQFF
.	TRBJ2-7	TRBV5-8	.	TGTGCCAGCAGCTTGTGGCTAAGCGGCGAGCAGTACTTC	CASSLWLSGEQYF
.	TRBJ2-5	TRBV3-1/TRBV3-2	TRBD2	TGTGCCAGCAGCCCGCCGGGACTAGCGGAGACCCAGTACTTC	CASSPPGLAETQYF
.	TRBJ1-5	TRBV12-3/TRBV12-4	.	TGTGCCAGCAGGGCAGGGGTCGGTCAGCCCCAGCATTTT	CASRAGVGQPQHF
.	TRBJ1-3	TRBV2	TRBD1	TGTGCCAGCAGCCTTATTATGACAGGGGAAGGAAACACCATATATTTT	CASSLIMTGEGNTIYF
.	TRBJ1-6	TRBV7-9	.	TGTGCCAGCAGTCCGAGGACAGCGAATAATTCACCCCTCCACTTT	CASSPRTANNSPLHF
.	TRBJ2-7	TRBV5-6	.	TGTGCCAGCAGCACAGACAGGCTCTCCTACGAGCAGTACTTC	CASSTDRLSYEQYF
.	TRBJ2-3	TRBV11-1	.	TGTGCCAGCAGCTGGGCCTTTACAGATACGCAGTATTTT	CASSWAFTDTQYF
.	TRBJ2-1	TRBV7-6	.	TGTGCCAGCAGCTTAGCCCCCCCAGCGGTCCCCTACAATGAGCAGTTCTTC	CASSLAPPAVPYNEQFF
.	TRBJ2-5	TRBV20-1	.	TGCAGTGCTAGAGTCGGAGAGACCCAGTACTTC	CSARVGETQYF
.	TRBJ2-2	TRBV7-9	.	TGTGCCAGCAGCGCACAACTTAACAGGGTAACCGGGGAGCTGTTTTTT	CASSAQLNRVTGELFF
.	TRBJ1-1	TRBV14	.	TGTGCCAGCAGCCAAGATGGGAACAGGCCAAACACTGAAGCTTTCTTT	CASSQDGNRPNTEAFF
.	TRBJ1-1	TRBV7-9	.	TGTGCCAGCGGCCCGTTGGGACACTGGAACACTGAAGCTTTCTTT	CASGPLGHWNTEAFF
.	TRBJ1-2	TRBV28	.	TGTGCCACTTCGGCCCTTCGGGATAACTATGGCTACACCTTC	CATSALRDNYGYTF
.	TRBJ2-1	TRBV5-1	TRBD1	TGCGCCAGCTATAGAACAGGGACAGGGGAATTGGTGAATGAGCAGTTCTTC	CASYRTGTGELVNEQFF
.	TRBJ2-3	TRBV7-6	TRBD2	TGTGCCAGCAGCTCCCCCCCCGTACTAGCGCCATCGAACACAGATACGCAGTATTTT	CASSSPPVLAPSNTDTQYF
.	TRBJ2-2	TRBV5-1	.	TGCGCCAGCAGCCGCCGACTACGCGCGACCGGTAACACCGGGGAGCTGTTTTTT	CASSRRLRATGNTGELFF
.	TRBJ2-3	TRBV5-4	TRBD1	TGTGCCAGCAGCTTGGCAGACAGGGGGCCAGATACGCAGTATTTT	CASSLADRGPDTQYF
.	TRBJ2-5	TRBV5-4	TRBD2	TGTGCCAGCAGCTTTGGAGCGGGAAACCAAGAGACCCAGTACTTC	CASSFGAGNQETQYF
once	TRBJ1-3	TRBV14	TRBD1	TGTGCCAGCAGCCATTTTTTCGTCAACCGACAGGGCCCCTCTGGAAACACCATATATTTT	CASSHFFVNRQGPSGNTIYF
once	TRBJ2-4	TRBV4-2	.	TGTGCCAGCAGCCAAGGTCCTATAGCGCCCAAAAACATTCAGTACTTC	CASSQGPIAPKNIQYF
.	TRBJ1-1	TRBV5-1	.	TGCGCCAGCACGGGGGACACTGAAGCTTTCTTT	CASTGDTEAFF
.	TRBJ1-4	TRBV6-4	TRBD1	TGTGCCAGCACCCGACAGGGGGCGCATGAAAAACTGTTTTTT	CASTRQGAHEKLFF
.	TRBJ2-6	TRBV5-1	.	TGCGCCAGCAGCTCCACGAGATCTGGGGCCAACGTCCTGACTTTC	CASSSTRSGANVLTF
.	TRBJ1-1	TRBV2	.	TGTGCCAGCAGGGGGCAGGCAGGGGCCACTGAAGCTTTCTTT	CASRGQAGATEAFF
.	TRBJ1-1	TRBV12-5	.	TGTGCTAGTGGTTTCGGGGGGAACACTGAAGCTTTCTTT	CASGFGGNTEAFF
.	TRBJ2-5	TRBV7-2	.	TGTGCCAGCAGCTCATCAGAGACCCAGTACTTC	CASSSSETQYF
once	TRBJ2-5	TRBV5-1	.	TGCGCCAGCAGCTTGGTCGGACTGTCCTTTGAGACCCAGTACTTC	CASSLVGLSFETQYF
.	TRBJ1-1	TRBV11-2	.	TGTGCCAGCAGCATACCTGGAGGAGGGGCCGACACTGAAGCTTTCTTT	CASSIPGGGADTEAFF
.	TRBJ1-2	TRBV18	TRBD1	TGTGCCAGCTCACCAAGTGACAGGGGGGGCTATGGCTACACCTTC	CASSPSDRGGYGYTF
.	TRBJ2-7	TRBV11-2	TRBD1	TGTGCCAGCAGCTTGGGGACAGGGATCTACGAGCAGTACTTC	CASSLGTGIYEQYF
once	TRBJ2-1	TRBV28	TRBD2	TGTGCCAGCAGTTTCGCGGCTAGCGGAGACAATGAGCAGTTCTTC	CASSFAASGDNEQFF
.	TRBJ1-2	TRBV5-5	TRBD1	TGTGCCAGCAGCTTGGCCCCGGGACAGGTGGATGGCTACACCTTC	CASSLAPGQVDGYTF
few	TRBJ2-2	TRBV6-6	.	TGTGCCAGCAGTTACTCGATGACAGGTGCCACCGGGGAGCTGTTTTTT	CASSYSMTGATGELFF
.	TRBJ1-4	TRBV6-5	TRBD1	TGTGCCAGCAGTTATAGGGACAGTGAAAAACTGTTTTTT	CASSYRDSEKLFF
.	TRBJ2-2	TRBV11-2	TRBD2	TGTGCCAGCAGCTGGGGTAGCGGGGGTTACACCGGGGAGCTGTTTTTT	CASSWGSGGYTGELFF
.	TRBJ2-1	TRBV3-1/TRBV3-2	.	TGTGCCAGCAGCCAAGGGACTTCCCTGCAGTTCTTC	CASSQGTSLQFF